A single sample is the source of the 26 T cell receptor beta chains below, sequenced in a study of response to subunit inactivated influenza vaccine. TCRdb processed the RT-PCR reads anew with MiXCR; each CDR3 protein has one entry. The table records more than 450,000 distinct CDR3 sequences, approximately 10% of them present only once. This same sample was also part of a study on T cells expressing NK-cell markers. According to that study: Libraries used 5'RACE template switching adding universal primer site and UMIs.

The starting material was PBMCs from blood, obtained on the day of vaccination. These receptors were obtained from a man aged 50 or older who received an inactivated influenza vaccine.

This clonotype was seen a handful of times. The chain joins TRBV6-2 or TRBV6-3 to TRBJ2-3, with a tentative D call TRBD2 (6 bases). The CDR3 consists of 15 residues. The V end was cut by 10 bases, the J end by 1 base, with 18 bases between. Germline values: CDR1 MNHEY, CDR2 SVGEGT. CDR3 bases: TGTGCCACACGAGGTTTGGCGGGGCGCACAGATACGCAGTATTTT. It translates to CATRGLAGRTDTQYF.

This clonotype came up a few times. The chain combines TRBV18 with TRBJ2-1, with 7 bases identical to TRBD2. This CDR3 spans 16 amino acids. CDR1 is KGHSH, CDR2 LQKENI, per germline. The V gene end was trimmed by 1 base and the J gene end by 5 bases; junction bases not matched to a gene: 8. CDR3 loop: CASSPRGGSTHNEQFF. CDR3 coding DNA: TGTGCCAGCTCACCACGTGGCGGGAGCACCCACAATGAGCAGTTCTTC. The entire variable domain, with the rest obtained from reference TRBV18 and TRBJ2-1, is as follows: NAGVMQNPRHLVRRRGQEARLRCSPMKGHSHVYWYRQLPEEGLKFMVYLQKENIIDESGMPKERFSAEFPKEGPSILRIQQVVRGDSAAYFCASSPRGGSTHNEQFFGPGTRLTVL.

A few counts support this clonotype. The CDR3 DNA sequence: TGTGCCAGCAGGCCGCTAGCGGAATACCAAGAGACCCAGTACTTC. It yields the protein CASRPLAEYQETQYF. This rearrangement joins TRBV11-2 to TRBJ2-5, with TRBD2 matching over 7 bases. After removal of 6 bases from V and 0 bases from J, the junction contained 7 bases not matched to a gene. Looked up from germline, CDR1 is SGHAT and CDR2 is FQNNGV. The CDR3 spans 15 residues.

In this sample, this clonotype turned up a few times. V is TRBV6-1 and J is TRBJ2-7, with 8 bases lining up with TRBD1. CDR1 is MNHNS and CDR2 is SASEGT in the germline V gene. This CDR3 is 15 amino acids long. V lost 4 bases to trimming and J lost 7 bases; unmatched junction nucleotides: 12. In nucleotides, the CDR3 is TGTGCCAGCAGTGCAGTGGGACAGGTGAGGGGTGAGCAGTACTTC. Translated: CASSAVGQVRGEQYF.

Only a few counts were recorded for this clonotype. CDR3 in DNA: TGCGCCAGCAGCTTGGCCGGTGTCGGTAAGGACGAGCAGTACTTC. The encoded protein is CASSLAGVGKDEQYF. The chain has TRBV5-1 and TRBJ2-7; D is unresolved. CDR1 SGHRS and CDR2 YFSETQ come from the germline V gene. The CDR3 totals 15 residues. The V gene lost 0 bases and the J gene lost 5 bases, with 15 bases spanning the gap.

This chain uses TRBV7-8 with TRBJ2-7; the match to TRBD2 covers 8 bases. Germline CDR1 and CDR2: SGHVS and FQNEAQ. CDR3 length: 15 amino acids. The V and J ends lost 5 bases and 3 bases, in that order; junction bases with no gene match: 9. The CDR3 nucleotides are TGTGCCAGCAGCCAGCGGGAGAGCCCACTCTACGAGCAGTACTTC. Translating it yields CASSQRESPLYEQYF.

The rearrangement links TRBV4-2 to TRBJ2-7; TRBD1 matches at 10 bases. The trim removed 4 bases at V and 6 bases at J, leaving 6 bases unmatched. Germline lookup yields CDR1 LGHNA and CDR2 YNFKEQ. The CDR3 has 14 residues. CDR3 region: CASSRGGQGLEQYF. The CDR3, as DNA: TGTGCCAGCAGCCGAGGGGGACAGGGGCTCGAGCAGTACTTC.

This clonotype was observed a handful of times. The chain combines TRBV11-3 with TRBJ2-7, with 10 bases lining up with TRBD2. Germline CDR1 reads SGHNT; CDR2 reads YENEEA. There are 15 residues in the CDR3. V was pared by 2 bases and J by 2 bases, with 3 bases of the junction left unmatched. The CDR3 loop reads CASSLTSGVAYEQYF. The DNA for the CDR3 is TGTGCCAGCAGCTTAACTAGCGGGGTAGCCTACGAGCAGTACTTC.

The V call is TRBV7-8, the J call TRBJ2-5; no firm D call. V was shortened by 7 bases and J by 4 bases, with 10 bases between the two germline ends. This CDR3 contains 12 residues. In germline, CDR1 is SGHVS, CDR2 FQNEAQ. CDR3 sequence reads: CASKLIGETQYF. The CDR3 DNA reads TGTGCCAGCAAGCTAATCGGAGAGACCCAGTACTTC.

There are a few counts of this clonotype. V gene TRBV4-2 combines with J gene TRBJ1-2; D unresolved. V was pared by 0 bases and J by 3 bases, with 11 bases between. This CDR3 has 15 residues. Per germline, CDR1 LGHNA and CDR2 YNFKEQ. CDR3 DNA sequence: TGTGCCAGCAGCCAAGACTCCAGCAATGACTATGGCTACACCTTC. It translates to CASSQDSSNDYGYTF.

This clonotype was counted ten times or more. V gene TRBV7-3 combines with J gene TRBJ2-7, with D perhaps TRBD2 (5 bases). Germline V lookup: CDR1 SGHTA, CDR2 FQGTGA. The CDR3 runs 13 residues. Trimming cost V 1 base and J 5 bases, with 9 bases left between them. The CDR3 region is CASSLNEGNEQYF. The CDR3, as DNA: TGTGCCAGCAGCTTAAACGAGGGAAACGAGCAGTACTTC.

This clonotype occurred a few times. The V and J genes are TRBV28 and TRBJ2-7; 7 bases align to TRBD2. V lost 3 bases and J lost 1; bases outside the gene matches: 12. CDR1 is MDHEN, CDR2 SYDVKM, per germline. The CDR3 spans 17 residues. CDR3 sequence (DNA): TGTGCCAGCAGTTTTTCCCCCGGGGCGGGAGATTCCTACGAGCAGTACTTC. Residues: CASSFSPGAGDSYEQYF.

This clonotype has a handful of counts. The gene calls are TRBV4-1 and TRBJ2-5; 7 positions agree with TRBD2. In germline, CDR1 is MGHRA, CDR2 YSYEKL. Trimming took 1 base from V and 2 from J; bases not matched to a gene: 1. This CDR3 has 14 residues. The CDR3 coding sequence is TGCGCCAGCAGCCAAGGACTAGCACAAGAGACCCAGTACTTC. It yields the protein CASSQGLAQETQYF.

The rearrangement uses TRBV7-2 and TRBJ2-7, with D tentatively TRBD2 (6 bases). Trimming left V 5 bases short and J 3 bases short, with 17 bases between. CDR1 is SGHTA, CDR2 FQGNSA, per germline. The CDR3 runs to 15 residues. The CDR3 sequence: CASSPPGQGGYEQYF. In DNA form, the CDR3 reads TGTGCCAGCAGCCCCCCGGGGCAGGGAGGCTACGAGCAGTACTTC.

This clonotype has ten or more counts. The CDR3: CSVEGTGGIYEQYF. The CDR3 nucleotides read TGCAGCGTTGAAGGGACAGGGGGCATCTACGAGCAGTACTTC. The chain combines TRBV29-1 with TRBJ2-7; 11 bases line up with TRBD1. Germline V gene sequence: CDR1 SQVTM, CDR2 ANQGSEA. The length of the CDR3 is 14 residues. J lost 3 bases, V lost 1 base, and 2 bases had no gene match.

This clonotype occurred a few times. The rearrangement links TRBV4-2 to TRBJ2-7; tentative D call: TRBD2 (6 bases). Germline V lookup: CDR1 LGHNA, CDR2 YNFKEQ. Trimming removed 1 base from V and 5 bases from J, with 12 bases in between. The CDR3 sequence is 14 residues long. The CDR3 nucleotides are TGTGCCAGCAGCCAAGGAGGAGGGACTGACGAGCAGTACTTC. Amino acid sequence: CASSQGGGTDEQYF.

This chain connects TRBV29-1 to TRBJ2-7; D not certain. Germline V gives CDR1 SQVTM, CDR2 ANQGSEA. Trimming left V 7 bases short and J 2 bases short, with 12 bases between. The CDR3 totals 12 residues. The CDR3 bases are TGCAGCGCTAAAGACAAAGCCTACGAGCAGTACTTC. Protein sequence: CSAKDKAYEQYF.

The chain couples TRBV11-2 to TRBJ1-2; D not resolved. Trimming removed 5 bases from V and 7 bases from J, with 11 bases in between. Germline loops: CDR1 SGHAT, CDR2 FQNNGV. The CDR3 extends over 12 amino acids. The CDR3 region has the DNA TGTGCCAGCAGCGAAATCAGCTCTGGCTACACCTTC. Its protein product is CASSEISSGYTF. The complete variable domain, with remaining parts taken from reference TRBV11-2 and TRBJ1-2, reads EAGVAQSPRYKIIEKRQSVAFWCNPISGHATLYWYQQILGQGPKLLIQFQNNGVVDDSQLPKDRFSAERLKGVDSTLKIQPAKLEDSAVYLCASSEISSGYTFGSGTRLTVV.

This clonotype was counted many times. The chain combines TRBV10-3 with TRBJ2-5, with D perhaps matching TRBD2 (5 bases). The CDR3 runs 13 residues. Germline assignment: CDR1 ENHRY and CDR2 SYGVKD. V gave up 8 bases and J gave up 2 bases, with 12 bases separating them. The CDR3 region has the DNA TGTGCCATCGGGGAGAGACAACAAGAGACCCAGTACTTC. Its protein product is CAIGERQQETQYF.

This clonotype was picked up a small number of times. V usage is TRBV6-5 and J usage is TRBJ1-6; 8 bases agree with TRBD1. V lost 4 bases and J lost 13; bases outside the gene matches: 9. Germline CDR1 MNHEY, CDR2 SVGAGI. The CDR3 totals 14 residues. CDR3 DNA sequence: TGTGCCAGCAGTTGGGACAGGTGGAACTCCCCCCTCCACTTT. Translated: CASSWDRWNSPLHF.

This clonotype has more than one count but fewer than ten. The chain combines TRBV4-1 with TRBJ1-1; possibly TRBD1 for D (6 bases). CDR1 and CDR2 from the germline V gene are MGHRA and YSYEKL. This CDR3 is 13 amino acids long. V lost 2 bases to trimming and J lost 6 bases, with 10 bases between them. CDR3: CASSQYRDSEAFF. The DNA for the CDR3 is TGCGCCAGCAGCCAATACAGGGACTCTGAAGCTTTCTTT.

V is TRBV5-1 and J is TRBJ2-5; TRBD1 matches 10 bases. The CDR3 runs to 16 residues. Germline V CDR1 and CDR2: SGHRS, YFSETQ. The V gene end was trimmed by 6 bases and the J gene end by 4 bases; junction bases not matched to a gene: 12. The CDR3 region is CASNPSRTGGAETQYF. In nucleotides, the CDR3 is TGCGCCAGCAACCCCTCCAGGACAGGGGGTGCAGAGACCCAGTACTTC.

The J gene is TRBJ2-3, the V gene TRBV9; D is unresolved. The V end lost 1 base, the J end lost 2 bases, and 5 bases lay between the germline ends. Germline V CDR1 and CDR2: SGDLS, YYNGEE. This CDR3 region has 13 residues. The CDR3 is CASSVLLTDTQYF. CDR3 coding DNA: TGTGCCAGCAGCGTATTACTCACAGATACGCAGTATTTT. The variable domain in full, completed from reference TRBV9 and TRBJ2-3, reads DSGVTQTPKHLITATGQRVTLRCSPRSGDLSVYWYQQSLDQGLQFLIQYYNGEERAKGNILERFSAQQFPDLHSELNLSSLELGDSALYFCASSVLLTDTQYFGPGTRLTVL.

This clonotype was recorded a few times. The gene calls are TRBV20-1 and TRBJ1-2, with D possibly TRBD1 on 5 matching bases. CDR1 and CDR2 (germline): DFQATT, SNEGSKA (reference sequence). This CDR3 contains 13 residues. The V end was cut by 1 base, the J end by 4 bases, with 10 bases between. The DNA for the CDR3 is TGCAGTGCTAGAGGTGACAGACCCTATGGCTACACCTTC. It translates to CSARGDRPYGYTF.

This chain connects TRBV7-2 to TRBJ2-3; D is possibly TRBD2 (5 bases). Trimming took 0 bases from V and 4 from J, leaving 11 bases between them. This CDR3 region has 15 residues. Germline values: CDR1 SGHTA, CDR2 FQGNSA. The CDR3 loop reads CASSLAGRPADTQYF. CDR3 nucleotide sequence: TGTGCCAGCAGCTTAGCGGGGAGACCAGCAGATACGCAGTATTTT.

The chain uses TRBV4-2 and TRBJ2-1; no firm D call. The ends were cut back, 0 bases at V and 3 bases at J, with 15 bases in the middle. The length of the CDR3 is 17 residues. In germline, CDR1 is LGHNA, CDR2 YNFKEQ. The CDR3 loop is CASSQDFRSRNYNEQFF. The DNA for the CDR3 is TGTGCCAGCAGCCAAGATTTTCGGAGCCGCAACTACAATGAGCAGTTCTTC.